This T cell receptor (beta chain) was sequenced during a study of radiotherapy plus CTLA-4 blockade in lung cancer. On the study more broadly: Of the patients, about 17% showed objective responses and roughly 30% attained disease control. The study's findings and limits: In blood, after radiotherapy plus ipilimumab, tumor-derived TCR clones expanded.

A remark on this clone: Antigen: not known.

V gave up 3 bases and J gave up 1 base, with 9 bases separating them. CDR1 and CDR2 from the germline V gene are SGHTA and FQGNSA. The CDR3 totals 14 residues. The protocol was immunoSEQ multiplex PCR, while the TCRdb copy is restricted to in-frame clones and leaves out a portion. The sample carries about 81,000 clones, more than 70% recorded once. The TCR originated in a human donor with non-small cell lung cancer that progressed on radiotherapy plus ipilimumab. This chain connects TRBV7-2 to TRBJ1-1; D gene uncertain. Material: peripheral blood, obtained from a patient treated with radiotherapy plus ipilimumab. DNA of the CDR3: TGTGCCAGCAGCTTCGGACCCACGAACACTGAAGCTTTCTTT. This codes for CASSFGPTNTEAFF.